This entry lists 29 T cell receptor beta chains sequenced from one sample in a study of blood T cell repertoires in COVID-19. The data were produced by immunoSEQ multiplex PCR, yet TCRdb's version contains in-frame clones alone and is incomplete. The data hold 200,000 or so clones, with more than 80% observed a single time. Sequenced: peripheral blood. The receptors shown here come from a man aged 25-45 years with COVID-19, enrolled during active disease.

J is TRBJ2-7 and V is TRBV29-1; 8 bases fit TRBD1. The V gene end was trimmed by 1 base and the J gene end by 0 bases; junction bases not matched to a gene: 5. This CDR3 has 15 residues. Germline V gives CDR1 SQVTM, CDR2 ANQGSEA. The CDR3 spells CSVEGGTGGSYEQYF. Here the CDR3 DNA reads TGCAGCGTTGAAGGAGGGACAGGCGGCTCCTACGAGCAGTACTTC.

The chain joins TRBV4-3 to TRBJ1-6; D possibly corresponds to TRBD1 (6 bases). The ends were cut back, 0 bases at V and 8 bases at J, with 17 bases in the middle. This CDR3 contains 17 residues. In germline, CDR1 is LGHNA, CDR2 YSLEER. The CDR3 DNA reads TGCGCCAGCAGCCAAGATTTCGGCAGGGGAACGTATTCACCCCTCCACTTT. Its protein product is CASSQDFGRGTYSPLHF.

The genes are TRBV6-5 and TRBJ1-5, with D maybe TRBD1 (5 bases). V gave up 2 bases and J gave up 0 bases, with 11 bases separating them. The CDR3 is made up of 16 amino acids. Germline CDR1 MNHEY, CDR2 SVGAGI. The DNA of the CDR3 is TGTGCCAGCAGTTACGGAGGGGCCGATAGCAATCAGCCCCAGCATTTT. Its translation: CASSYGGADSNQPQHF.

V and J are TRBV9 and TRBJ1-2; TRBD1 matches at 8 bases. V shed 2 bases, J shed 4 bases, and the junction held 4 bases outside the gene matches. The V gene's germline CDR1 is SGDLS and CDR2 YYNGEE. CDR3 length equals 14 residues. The CDR3 DNA sequence: TGTGCCAGCAGCGTCTTGGACAGGGCCTATGGCTACACCTTC. Protein sequence: CASSVLDRAYGYTF. Supplemented by reference TRBV9 and TRBJ1-2, the full variable domain reads DSGVTQTPKHLITATGQRVTLRCSPRSGDLSVYWYQQSLDQGLQFLIQYYNGEERAKGNILERFSAQQFPDLHSELNLSSLELGDSALYFCASSVLDRAYGYTFGSGTRLTVV.

The genes are TRBV14 and TRBJ1-6; 8 bases fit TRBD1. This CDR3 is 17 amino acids long. Germline CDR1 SGHDN, CDR2 FVKESK. V shed 3 bases and J 7 bases; nucleotides not matched to a gene: 11. The CDR3 protein is CASSQRTGSQNNSPLHF. The CDR3 DNA is TGTGCCAGCAGCCAGAGGACAGGGAGTCAAAACAATTCACCCCTCCACTTT.

This clone was seen just once. The V and J genes are TRBV28 and TRBJ2-6; D possibly corresponds to TRBD2 (5 bases). The V end was cut by 2 bases, the J end by 4 bases, with 18 bases between. The CDR3 is 18 amino acids. The germline gives CDR1 MDHEN, CDR2 SYDVKM. CDR3 sequence: CASSLPGLTRKGANVLTF. The CDR3 DNA is TGTGCCAGCAGTTTACCCGGACTGACACGTAAAGGGGCCAACGTCCTGACTTTC. The whole variable domain, remainder taken from reference TRBV28 and TRBJ2-6, is DVKVTQSSRYLVKRTGEKVFLECVQDMDHENMFWYRQDPGLGLRLIYFSYDVKMKEKGDIPEGYSVSREKKERFSLILESASTNQTSMYLCASSLPGLTRKGANVLTFGAGSRLTVL.

The chain joins TRBV9 to TRBJ2-2, with D unresolved. The CDR3 has 13 amino acids. Germline V lookup: CDR1 SGDLS, CDR2 YYNGEE. With 1 base removed from V and 1 base from J, the gap between germline ends came to 2 bases. CDR3 sequence (DNA): TGTGCCAGCAGCGTACAGAACACCGGGGAGCTGTTTTTT. Translated, it gives CASSVQNTGELFF.

The chain links TRBV5-4 to TRBJ2-2; the match to TRBD1 covers 8 bases. Germline V gene sequence: CDR1 SGHNT, CDR2 YYREEE (reference sequence). CDR3 length: 17 residues. With V trimmed by 2 bases and J by 3 bases, 9 bases remained unmatched. The CDR3 DNA is TGTGCCAGCAGCTTTGGTATAGGACAGGGCCACACCGGGGAGCTGTTTTTT. Amino acid sequence: CASSFGIGQGHTGELFF.

This chain uses TRBV5-4 with TRBJ1-6; D not resolved. The V and J ends lost 9 bases and 5 bases respectively, with 15 bases between them. This CDR3 comprises 14 residues. The germline CDR1 and CDR2 sequences are SGHNT and YYREEE (reference sequence). The CDR3 DNA reads as TGTGCCACCGGGAGGGAGCGGGATAATTCACCCCTCCACTTT. Amino acid sequence: CATGRERDNSPLHF. Full variable domain (remainder filled in from reference TRBV5-4 and TRBJ1-6): ETGVTQSPTHLIKTRGQQVTLRCSSQSGHNTVSWYQQALGQGPQFIFQYYREEENGRGNFPPRFSGLQFPNYSSELNVNALELDDSALYLCATGRERDNSPLHFGNGTRLTVT.

The rearrangement links TRBV6-5 to TRBJ1-5; 10 bases align to TRBD1. The CDR3 extends over 15 amino acids. V lost 2 bases to trimming and J lost 5 bases; unmatched junction nucleotides: 3. The germline V gene encodes CDR1 MNHEY and CDR2 SVGAGI. This chain's CDR3 is CASSYTTGGDQPQHF. The DNA of the CDR3 is TGTGCCAGCAGTTACACGACAGGGGGCGATCAGCCCCAGCATTTT.

The chain has TRBV11-2 and TRBJ2-1; no definite D call. The V gene's germline CDR1 is SGHAT and CDR2 FQNNGV. The V end lost 3 bases, the J end lost 5 bases, and 8 bases lay between the germline ends. This CDR3 is built from 13 residues. CDR3 in amino acids: CASSFSSNNEQFF. The CDR3 DNA reads as TGTGCCAGCAGCTTTAGCTCAAACAATGAGCAGTTCTTC.

The chain has TRBV3-1 (or the pseudogene TRBV3-2) and TRBJ2-2; 12 bases map to TRBD2. There are 16 residues in the CDR3. Germline values: CDR1 LGHDT, CDR2 YNNKEL (reference sequence). V dropped 4 bases and J dropped 6; count of bases not matched to a gene: 6. CDR3 DNA: TGTGCCAGCAGCCGACTAGCGGGAGACCGGTCCGGGGAGCTGTTTTTT. It encodes CASSRLAGDRSGELFF.

The CDR3 is CASSMFRKISGSSYNEQFF. As DNA, the CDR3 is TGTGCCAGTAGTATGTTCAGGAAAATTAGCGGGAGCTCCTACAATGAGCAGTTCTTC. The chain links TRBV19 to TRBJ2-1, with 9 positions matching TRBD2. CDR1 is LNHDA and CDR2 is SQIVND in the germline V gene (reference sequence). V shed 3 bases, J shed 0 bases, and the junction held 12 bases outside the gene matches. The CDR3 is made up of 19 amino acids. The whole variable domain, filled in from reference TRBV19 and TRBJ2-1, reads DGGITQSPKYLFRKEGQNVTLSCEQNLNHDAMYWYRQDPGQGLRLIYYSQIVNDFQKGDIAEGYSVSREKKESFPLTVTSAQKNPTAFYLCASSMFRKISGSSYNEQFFGPGTRLTVL.

This clone was picked up a small number of times. The chain joins TRBV5-1 to TRBJ2-7, with D tentatively TRBD2 (5 bases). Germline V gene lookup returns CDR1 SGHRS and CDR2 YFSETQ. The ends were cut back, 0 bases at V and 3 bases at J, with 13 bases in the middle. The CDR3 is 15 amino acids. CDR3 bases: TGCGCCAGCAGCTTGGATGGGGTTGGAGGCTACGAGCAGTACTTC. This translates into CASSLDGVGGYEQYF.

The chain couples TRBV7-9 to TRBJ1-3; TRBD1 might be the D (6 bases). CDR1 is SEHNR and CDR2 is FQNEAQ in the germline V gene (reference sequence). Trimming stripped 7 bases from V and 7 bases from J, with 23 bases between. This CDR3 region has 16 residues. The CDR3 loop reads CASNMNRELFVNTIYF. The DNA for the CDR3 is TGTGCCAGCAACATGAACAGGGAGCTTTTTGTCAACACCATATATTTT. Together with reference TRBV7-9 and TRBJ1-3, the CDR3 gives the full variable domain: DTGVSQNPRHKITKRGQNVTFRCDPISEHNRLYWYRQTLGQGPEFLTYFQNEAQLEKSRLLSDRFSAERPKGSFSTLEIQRTEQGDSAMYLCASNMNRELFVNTIYFGEGSWLTVV.

This clone was picked up a small number of times. For the CDR3, the DNA is TGTGCCTGGACTCCTAGCGGGAGATACGAGCAGTACTTC. It encodes CAWTPSGRYEQYF. The chain carries TRBV30 and TRBJ2-7; TRBD2 agrees at 10 bases. Germline V lookup: CDR1 GTSNPN, CDR2 SVGIG (reference sequence). Unmatched junction bases numbered 4, after V lost 4 bases and J lost 4 bases. The CDR3 extends over 13 amino acids.

The chain is built from TRBV12-5 and TRBJ1-2; possible D gene TRBD1, 6 bases. V gave up 1 base and J gave up 4 bases, with 13 bases separating them. Germline CDR1 reads LGHNT; CDR2 reads FRNRAP. The CDR3 covers 15 residues. The CDR3 region is CASGLGGLPTYGYTF. DNA for the CDR3: TGTGCTAGTGGTTTGGGGGGGCTCCCTACCTATGGCTACACCTTC.

This clone was seen a single time. The chain links TRBV4-3 to TRBJ1-1; D unresolved. This CDR3 contains 14 residues. The germline V and J ends were trimmed by 1 base and 1 base, with 7 bases remaining between them. Germline V gives CDR1 LGHNA, CDR2 YSLEER. CDR3 region: CASSQAGRNTEAFF. CDR3 bases: TGCGCCAGCAGCCAAGCCGGGAGGAACACTGAAGCTTTCTTT.

This clone was recorded only once. V is TRBV9 and J is TRBJ2-3, with 11 bases aligning to TRBD2. The CDR3 contains 20 residues. Germline V gene sequence: CDR1 SGDLS, CDR2 YYNGEE. The ends lost 4 bases at V and 5 bases at J; junction bases unmatched: 21. CDR3 sequence: CASSSWTSGWGRGLRDTQYF. The DNA of the CDR3 is TGTGCCAGCAGCTCCTGGACTAGCGGGTGGGGGAGGGGCTTGCGAGATACGCAGTATTTT.

This clone showed up just a few times. This rearrangement joins TRBV4-2 to TRBJ2-3; D is unresolved. Germline-derived CDR1 and CDR2 are LGHNA and YNFKEQ. V was cut by 4 bases and J by 0 bases, with 11 bases left in between. The CDR3 totals 15 residues. CDR3 residues: CASSLRHESTDTQYF. CDR3 in DNA: TGTGCCAGCAGCCTGAGACATGAAAGCACAGATACGCAGTATTTT.

This chain links TRBV30 with TRBJ1-1; D not resolved. Germline CDR1 and CDR2: GTSNPN and SVGIG (reference sequence). The V and J ends lost 5 bases and 8 bases respectively, with 6 bases between them. CDR3 length: 9 residues. CDR3 DNA sequence: TGTGCCTGGGGTCTCGAAGCTTTCTTT. Translated: CAWGLEAFF. The whole variable domain, remainder taken from reference TRBV30 and TRBJ1-1, is SQTIHQWPATLVQPVGSPLSLECTVEGTSNPNLYWYRQAAGRGLQLLFYSVGIGQISSEVPQNLSASRPQDRQFILSSKKLLLSDSGFYLCAWGLEAFFGQGTRLTVV.

The V call is TRBV28, the J call TRBJ2-7; 8 nucleotides line up with TRBD2. In germline, CDR1 is MDHEN, CDR2 SYDVKM. This CDR3 has 14 amino acids. V was clipped by 3 bases and J by 3 bases; unmatched bases: 4. The chain's CDR3 is CASSLVAGIYEQYF. CDR3 DNA: TGTGCCAGCAGTTTGGTAGCGGGGATCTACGAGCAGTACTTC.

The chain couples TRBV7-9 to TRBJ2-3; TRBD1 aligns across 7 bases. The CDR3 has 14 residues. The trim removed 2 bases at V and 5 bases at J, leaving 4 bases unmatched. The germline CDR1 and CDR2 sequences are SEHNR and FQNEAQ (reference sequence). The CDR3 protein is CASSLTGVIDTQYF. For the CDR3, the DNA is TGTGCCAGCAGCTTAACAGGGGTTATAGATACGCAGTATTTT.

The V and J genes are TRBV10-3 and TRBJ2-3, with 9 bases fitting TRBD2. V lost 3 bases, J lost 1 base, and 2 bases stayed unmatched. The CDR3 totals 15 residues. Germline CDR1 ENHRY, CDR2 SYGVKD. Written as DNA, the CDR3 is TGTGCCATCAGTGACCGACTAGCGGGCACAGATACGCAGTATTTT. Translating gives CAISDRLAGTDTQYF.

The rearrangement uses TRBV21-1 and TRBJ1-5; the table assigns TRBD1, which was not confirmed against the DNA. TRBV21-1 is termed a pseudogene. This CDR3 is built from 18 residues. CDR3 loop: CASSKGGQGNISNQPQHF. In DNA, the CDR3 is TGTGCCAGCAGCAAAGGGGGACAGGGGAATATTAGCAATCAGCCCCAGCATTTT.

The table lists this clone with a count of one. The rearrangement links TRBV7-2 to TRBJ1-3, with 9 bases that match TRBD1. This CDR3 spans 17 amino acids. The germline V gene has CDR1 SGHTA and CDR2 FQGNSA. The J segment lost 0 bases and the V segment lost 3 bases, leaving 6 bases of the junction unmatched. The CDR3 coding sequence is TGTGCCAGCAGCTTTCAAACAGGGGGCGGCTCTGGAAACACCATATATTTT. This sequence encodes CASSFQTGGGSGNTIYF.

DNA of the CDR3: TGTGCCTGGAGTGTACGACAGGCTGCCTCTTACTTCTCTGGAAACACCATATATTTT. It yields the protein CAWSVRQAASYFSGNTIYF. This chain connects TRBV30 to TRBJ1-3, with D possibly TRBD1 on 6 matching bases. Germline CDR1 reads GTSNPN; CDR2 reads SVGIG (reference sequence). The CDR3 is 19 residues long. Between the trimmed V and J ends, which lost 0 bases and 0 bases, there was a span of 21 bases.

The chain uses TRBV2 and TRBJ2-7, with D perhaps TRBD1 (5 bases). The CDR3 runs 13 residues. V lost 2 bases and J lost 5, with 10 bases in between. Germline assignment: CDR1 SNHLY and CDR2 FYNNEI. The CDR3 spells CASSELPGNEQYF. The CDR3 region has the DNA TGTGCCAGCAGTGAACTCCCAGGGAACGAGCAGTACTTC.

This chain links TRBV4-1 with TRBJ2-3, with 12 nucleotides matching TRBD1. CDR1 MGHRA and CDR2 YSYEKL come from the germline V gene. V dropped 4 bases and J dropped 6; count of bases not matched to a gene: 8. This CDR3 is 16 amino acids long. Here the CDR3 DNA reads TGCGCCAGCAGCCTACTGGGACAGGGGGCGGGGGATACGCAGTATTTT. This gives the protein CASSLLGQGAGDTQYF.